These 6 T cell receptor beta chains were all obtained from the same sample, sequenced in a study of blood T cell repertoires in COVID-19. The data were produced by immunoSEQ multiplex PCR, yet TCRdb's version contains in-frame clones alone and is incomplete. Of approximately 290,000 clones in the sample, 65% to 85% are singletons; the top ten hold approximately 14%. Input material: peripheral blood. Source of these receptors: a person aged 65 to 85 with COVID-19, enrolled during active disease.

The V call is TRBV30, the J call TRBJ2-2; 12 positions agree with TRBD2. The V and J ends lost 2 bases and 1 base, in that order; junction bases with no gene match: 5. Looked up from germline, CDR1 is GTSNPN and CDR2 is SVGIG (reference sequence). The CDR3 runs 17 residues. The CDR3 is CAWSIGLAGRNTGELFF. The CDR3 DNA reads TGTGCCTGGAGTATTGGACTAGCGGGAAGGAACACCGGGGAGCTGTTTTTT.

The rearrangement links TRBV27 to TRBJ2-1; no reliable D call. The CDR3 loop spans 14 amino acids. Trimming took off 5 bases at V and 9 bases at J, with 17 bases between the two ends. The germline gives CDR1 MNHEY, CDR2 SMNVEV (reference sequence). CDR3 loop: CASSRDGSRGEQFF. The CDR3, as DNA: TGTGCCAGCAGTCGAGACGGATCACGCGGTGAGCAGTTCTTC.

V and J are TRBV3-1 (or the pseudogene TRBV3-2) and TRBJ1-1; TRBD1 might be the D (6 bases). Looked up from germline, CDR1 is LGHDT and CDR2 is YNNKEL (reference sequence). V dropped 5 bases and J dropped 0 bases, with 28 bases sitting between them. This CDR3 spans 20 amino acids. The CDR3 protein is CASSYRCKDRRLTVNTEAFF. DNA for the CDR3: TGTGCCAGCAGCTACCGTTGCAAAGACAGGAGACTTACCGTGAACACTGAAGCTTTCTTT.

This chain joins TRBV7-6 and TRBJ2-1, with TRBD1 as a possible D gene (6 bases). The ends were cut back, 5 bases at V and 4 bases at J, with 12 bases in the middle. The V gene's germline CDR1 is SGHVS and CDR2 FNYEAQ. This CDR3 is 14 amino acids long. CDR3 sequence reads: CASSPRDNYNEQFF. The CDR3 DNA sequence: TGTGCCAGCAGCCCCCGGGACAATTACAATGAGCAGTTCTTC.

The chain combines TRBV7-9 with TRBJ2-1; D is unclear. The CDR3 totals 15 residues. The germline CDR1 and CDR2 sequences are SEHNR and FQNEAQ (reference sequence). V dropped 5 bases and J dropped 4 bases, with 15 bases sitting between them. CDR3 amino acids: CASSPSVFSYNEQFF. The CDR3 bases are TGTGCCAGCAGCCCTTCAGTTTTTTCATACAATGAGCAGTTCTTC.

V usage is TRBV7-8 and J usage is TRBJ2-5; D possibly corresponds to TRBD2 (7 bases). This CDR3 has 14 amino acids. Trimming shortened V by 2 bases and J by 5 bases, and 12 bases separated the two germline ends. Germline V CDR1 and CDR2: SGHVS, FQNEAQ. This CDR3 reads CASSLRGGKETQYF. As DNA, the CDR3 is TGTGCCAGCAGCTTAAGGGGGGGGAAGGAGACCCAGTACTTC.